The source of this T cell receptor beta chain is a study of CD8 T cells in ankylosing spondylitis (dated by TCRdb to 2015 to 2018). Regarding the study in general: To find TCR variants linked to disease, the study profiled T cell receptor beta repertoires in ankylosing spondylitis patients and healthy donors. The whole study cohort included some 100 healthy donors and about two dozen ankylosing spondylitis patients. Peripheral blood was sampled, and synovial fluid was also collected from ankylosing spondylitis patients.

What the study reported, not specific to this receptor: The disease-linked clones were reported as significantly enriched in matched synovial fluid samples from ankylosing spondylitis patients. Some of the motif variants had been reported before in the synovial fluid and blood of reactive arthritis patients, a finding that suggests common disease-initiation mechanisms. The disease-linked clones had a CD8+ phenotype and were found at relatively low frequencies in peripheral blood. Blood from ankylosing spondylitis patients appeared to be characterized by a TCR beta motif composed of 7 to 9 highly homologous amino acid variants.

CDR1 and CDR2, per the germline V gene, are SNHLY and FYNNEI. The cysteine opens and the phenylalanine closes a CDR3 of 12 amino acids. Only CDR3 DNA is held: 36 bases, read in frame from base 1. V is reduced by 7 bases and J by 10 bases, leaving a spacing of 14 bases between them. TCRdb lists the instrument as Illumina HiSeq 2500. Quantitative 5'-RACE with molecular barcodes was the method used to prepare the TCR beta libraries. On the study's bioinformatics: To identify disease-linked TCR variants, a new computational method was used, one built on a probabilistic model of VDJ rearrangement. TCRdb reanalyzed the raw reads on its own, using fastp at Q25 for trimming and MiXCR for clone calling, and kept in-frame beta chains. All rows with the same CDR3 protein become a single entry with the most common DNA and genes. TCRdb, not the original authors, processed these V and J calls. This sample has roughly 450,000 distinct CDR3 sequences in its table, and around 26% of those were observed once. Together, the top ten hold about 1% of the sample.

This clonotype has only a few counts. Its binding antigen is unknown. Base quality data are lacking; no much larger clone is found one base away. This sequence originates from a male donor with ankylosing spondylitis. Sequencing was carried out using blood, either unsorted or a sorted T cell fraction (not recorded which). The V and J segments used are TRBV2 and TRBJ2-1; the D gene is perhaps TRBD1, on 5 matching bases. The DNA sequence is given as TGTGCCAGCAATAGGGGTGCGTACGAGCAGTTCTTC. The resulting protein is CASNRGAYEQFF.